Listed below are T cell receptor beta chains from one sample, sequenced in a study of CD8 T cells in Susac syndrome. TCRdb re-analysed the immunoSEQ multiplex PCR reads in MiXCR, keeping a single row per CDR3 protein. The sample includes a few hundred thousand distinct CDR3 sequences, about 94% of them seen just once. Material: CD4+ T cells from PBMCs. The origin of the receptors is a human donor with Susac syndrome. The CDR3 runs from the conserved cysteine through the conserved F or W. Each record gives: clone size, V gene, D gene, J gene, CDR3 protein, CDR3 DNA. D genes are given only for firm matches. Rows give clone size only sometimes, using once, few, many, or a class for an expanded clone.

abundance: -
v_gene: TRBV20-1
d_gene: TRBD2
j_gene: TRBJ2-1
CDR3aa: CSARLAAGGRDEQFF
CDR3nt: TGCAGTGCTAGACTCGCAGCGGGGGGGCGTGATGAGCAGTTCTTC

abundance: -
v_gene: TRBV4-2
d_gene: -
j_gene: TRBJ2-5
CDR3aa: CASSQDGRMGTQYF
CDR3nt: TGTGCCAGCAGCCAAGACGGTAGGATGGGGACCCAGTACTTC

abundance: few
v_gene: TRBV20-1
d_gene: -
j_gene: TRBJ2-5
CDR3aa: CSARVGIEETQYF
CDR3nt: TGCAGTGCTAGAGTAGGAATAGAAGAGACCCAGTACTTC

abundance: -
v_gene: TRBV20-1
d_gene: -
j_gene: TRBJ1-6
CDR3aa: CSALQENSYNSPLHF
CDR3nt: TGCAGTGCCCTTCAGGAGAACTCCTATAATTCACCCCTCCACTTT

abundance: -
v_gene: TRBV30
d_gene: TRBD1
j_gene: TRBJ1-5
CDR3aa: CAWRGTGEFQPQHF
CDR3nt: TGTGCCTGGAGAGGGACAGGGGAATTTCAGCCCCAGCATTTT

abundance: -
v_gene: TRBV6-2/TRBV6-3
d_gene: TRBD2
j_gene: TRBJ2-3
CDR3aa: CASSYPVGSGVSTDTQYF
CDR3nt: TGTGCCAGCAGTTACCCTGTTGGTAGCGGGGTAAGCACAGATACGCAGTATTTT

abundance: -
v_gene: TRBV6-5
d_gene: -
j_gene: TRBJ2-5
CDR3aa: CASSRDWPPETQYF
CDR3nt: TGTGCCAGCAGCAGGGACTGGCCCCCAGAGACCCAGTACTTC

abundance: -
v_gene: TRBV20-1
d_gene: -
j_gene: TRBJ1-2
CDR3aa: CSARGMTNLYGYTF
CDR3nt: TGCAGTGCTAGAGGTATGACAAACCTCTATGGCTACACCTTC

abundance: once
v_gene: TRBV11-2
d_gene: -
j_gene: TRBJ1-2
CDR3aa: CASTDDMDGYTF
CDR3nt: TGTGCCAGTACCGACGATATGGATGGCTACACCTTC

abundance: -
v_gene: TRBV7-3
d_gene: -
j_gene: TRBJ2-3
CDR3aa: CASSNPPEADTQYF
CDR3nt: TGTGCCAGCAGCAACCCCCCCGAGGCGGATACGCAGTATTTT

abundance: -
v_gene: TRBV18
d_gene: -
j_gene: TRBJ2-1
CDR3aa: CASSPFTTGSYNEQFF
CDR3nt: TGTGCCAGCTCACCATTTACTACAGGATCCTACAATGAGCAGTTCTTC

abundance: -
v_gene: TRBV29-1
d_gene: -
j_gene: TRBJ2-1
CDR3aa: CSVVTWGLSYNEQFF
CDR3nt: TGCAGCGTTGTTACCTGGGGCCTCTCCTACAATGAGCAGTTCTTC

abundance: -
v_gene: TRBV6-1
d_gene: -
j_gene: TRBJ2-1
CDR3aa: CASSEENGWEQFF
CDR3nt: TGTGCCAGCAGTGAAGAGAACGGCTGGGAGCAGTTCTTC

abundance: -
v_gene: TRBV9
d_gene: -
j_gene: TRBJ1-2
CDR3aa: CASSVDEAGYGYTF
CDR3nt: TGTGCCAGCAGCGTGGACGAAGCTGGCTATGGCTACACCTTC

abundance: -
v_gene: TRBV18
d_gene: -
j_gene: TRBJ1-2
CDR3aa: CASSPGGDNYGYTF
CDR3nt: TGTGCCAGCTCACCCGGGGGTGATAACTATGGCTACACCTTC

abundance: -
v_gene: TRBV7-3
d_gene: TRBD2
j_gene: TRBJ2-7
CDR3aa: CASSLSSAGANYEQYF
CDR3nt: TGTGCCAGCAGCTTAAGCTCAGCGGGAGCCAATTACGAGCAGTACTTC

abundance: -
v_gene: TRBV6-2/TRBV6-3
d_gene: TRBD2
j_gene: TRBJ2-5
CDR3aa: CATKRLAGSGETQYF
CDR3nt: TGTGCCACCAAGAGGCTAGCGGGTTCTGGGGAGACCCAGTACTTC

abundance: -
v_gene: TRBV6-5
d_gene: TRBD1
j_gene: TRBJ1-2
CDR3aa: CASIFARGTGVGYTF
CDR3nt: TGTGCCAGCATCTTCGCTCGGGGAACAGGGGTCGGCTACACCTTC

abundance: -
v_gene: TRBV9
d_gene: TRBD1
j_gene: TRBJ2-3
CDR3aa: CASSAPQDRARDTQYF
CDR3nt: TGTGCCAGCAGCGCCCCCCAGGACAGGGCTCGGGATACGCAGTATTTT

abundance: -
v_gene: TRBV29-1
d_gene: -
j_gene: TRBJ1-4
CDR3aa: CSVEGAGSNEKLFF
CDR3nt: TGCAGCGTTGAAGGGGCAGGGTCAAATGAAAAACTGTTTTTT

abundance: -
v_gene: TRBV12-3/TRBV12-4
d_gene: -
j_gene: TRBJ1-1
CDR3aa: CASSPGDLAGKTEAFF
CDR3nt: TGTGCCAGCAGTCCCGGTGATCTGGCAGGGAAGACTGAAGCTTTCTTT

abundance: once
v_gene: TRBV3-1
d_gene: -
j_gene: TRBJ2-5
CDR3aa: CASSQRTDQETQYF
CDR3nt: TGTGCCAGCAGCCAACGCACAGACCAAGAGACCCAGTACTTC

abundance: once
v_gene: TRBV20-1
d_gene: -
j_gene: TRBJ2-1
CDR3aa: CSAHPRGSSYNEQFF
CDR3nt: TGCAGTGCCCACCCCCGTGGGAGCTCCTACAATGAGCAGTTCTTC

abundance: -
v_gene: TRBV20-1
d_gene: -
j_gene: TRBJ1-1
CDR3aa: CSARVATEAFF
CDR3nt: TGCAGTGCTAGAGTAGCTACAGAAGCTTTCTTT

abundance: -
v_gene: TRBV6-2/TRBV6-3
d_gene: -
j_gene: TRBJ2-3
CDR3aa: CASSYSSRGLGDTQYF
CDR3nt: TGTGCCAGCAGTTACTCGAGCAGGGGTCTGGGAGATACGCAGTATTTT

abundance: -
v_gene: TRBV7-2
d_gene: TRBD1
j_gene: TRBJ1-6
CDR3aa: CASSSRGQGGSPLHF
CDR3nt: TGTGCCAGCAGCTCTAGGGGACAGGGAGGGTCACCCCTCCACTTT

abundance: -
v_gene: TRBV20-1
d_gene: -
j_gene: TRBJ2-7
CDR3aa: CSASLSGISYEQYF
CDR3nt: TGCAGTGCTAGTTTGTCAGGGATCTCCTACGAGCAGTACTTC

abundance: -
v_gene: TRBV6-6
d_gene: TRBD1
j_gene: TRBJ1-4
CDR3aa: CASSRPGTGNEKLFF
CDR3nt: TGTGCCAGCAGTCGCCCCGGGACAGGGAATGAAAAACTGTTTTTT

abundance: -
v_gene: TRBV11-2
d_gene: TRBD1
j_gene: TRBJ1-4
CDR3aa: CASSRGQGTNEKLFF
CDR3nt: TGTGCCAGCAGCCGGGGACAGGGGACTAATGAAAAACTGTTTTTT

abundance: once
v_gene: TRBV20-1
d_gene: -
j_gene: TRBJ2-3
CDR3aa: CSANPVAGGTDTQYF
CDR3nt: TGCAGTGCTAACCCGGTCGCAGGGGGCACAGATACGCAGTATTTT

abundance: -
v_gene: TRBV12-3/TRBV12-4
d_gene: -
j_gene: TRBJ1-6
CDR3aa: CASSLTRAGNSPLHF
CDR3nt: TGTGCCAGCAGTTTGACTCGAGCGGGTAATTCACCCCTCCACTTT

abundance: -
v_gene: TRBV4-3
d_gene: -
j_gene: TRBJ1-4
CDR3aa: CASSDLGGVEKLFF
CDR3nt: TGCGCCAGCAGCGACCTCGGGGGCGTAGAAAAACTGTTTTTT

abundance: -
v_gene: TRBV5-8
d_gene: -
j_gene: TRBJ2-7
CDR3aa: CASSLGFDSPYEQYF
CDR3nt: TGTGCCAGCAGCTTGGGTTTCGACAGCCCTTACGAGCAGTACTTC

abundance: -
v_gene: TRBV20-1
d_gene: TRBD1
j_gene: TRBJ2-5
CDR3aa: CSAKRAPTGGETQYF
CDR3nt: TGCAGTGCTAAAAGAGCGCCAACAGGGGGAGAGACCCAGTACTTC

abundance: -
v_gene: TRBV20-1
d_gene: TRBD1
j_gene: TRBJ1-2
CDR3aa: CSVPGQGVYGYTF
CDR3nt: TGCAGTGTTCCGGGACAGGGGGTCTATGGCTACACCTTC

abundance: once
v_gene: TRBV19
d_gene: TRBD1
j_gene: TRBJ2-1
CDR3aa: CASSTTRQGMVQFF
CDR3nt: TGTGCCAGTAGTACAACCCGACAGGGGATGGTGCAGTTCTTC

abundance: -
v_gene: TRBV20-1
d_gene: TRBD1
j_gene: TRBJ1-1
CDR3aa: CSAFVSGTGGGEAFF
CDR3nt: TGCAGTGCCTTCGTGTCCGGGACAGGGGGTGGTGAAGCTTTCTTT

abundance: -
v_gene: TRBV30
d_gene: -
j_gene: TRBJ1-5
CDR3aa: CAWSVQKGAPAHQPQHF
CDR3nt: TGTGCCTGGAGTGTACAAAAAGGGGCCCCGGCACATCAGCCCCAGCATTTT

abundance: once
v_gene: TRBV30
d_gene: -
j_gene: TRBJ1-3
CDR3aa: CAWSGTGNSGNTIYF
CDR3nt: TGTGCCTGGAGTGGAACAGGGAACTCTGGAAACACCATATATTTT

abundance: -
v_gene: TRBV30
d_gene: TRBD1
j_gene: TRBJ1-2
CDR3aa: CAWEQGTYGYTF
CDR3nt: TGTGCCTGGGAACAGGGGACCTATGGCTACACCTTC

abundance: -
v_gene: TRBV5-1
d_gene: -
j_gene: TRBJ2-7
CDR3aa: CASSLDRESYEQYF
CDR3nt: TGCGCCAGCAGCTTGGACAGGGAGTCCTACGAGCAGTACTTC

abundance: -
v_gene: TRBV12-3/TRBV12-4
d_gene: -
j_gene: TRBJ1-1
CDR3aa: CASSPRTEGGTEAFF
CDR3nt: TGTGCCAGCAGTCCCCGGACGGAGGGGGGCACTGAAGCTTTCTTT

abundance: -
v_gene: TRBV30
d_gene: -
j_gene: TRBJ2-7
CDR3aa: CAWSVQAGYEQYF
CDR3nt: TGTGCCTGGAGTGTACAGGCCGGCTACGAGCAGTACTTC

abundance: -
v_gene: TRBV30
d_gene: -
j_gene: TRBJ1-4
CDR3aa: CAWSPGKLPTNEKLFF
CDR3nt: TGTGCCTGGAGTCCAGGGAAGCTCCCAACTAATGAAAAACTGTTTTTT

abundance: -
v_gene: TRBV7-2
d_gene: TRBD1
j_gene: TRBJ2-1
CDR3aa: CASSRDRGLYNEQFF
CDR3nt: TGTGCCAGCAGCCGGGACAGGGGGCTCTACAATGAGCAGTTCTTC

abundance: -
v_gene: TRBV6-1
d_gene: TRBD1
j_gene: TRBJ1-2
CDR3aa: CASSRDSRAYGYTF
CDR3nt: TGTGCCAGCAGCCGGGACAGTCGAGCCTATGGCTACACCTTC

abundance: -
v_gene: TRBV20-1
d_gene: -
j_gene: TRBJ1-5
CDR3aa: CSARELGVYSNQPQHF
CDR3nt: TGCAGTGCTAGAGAGTTAGGGGTCTATAGCAATCAGCCCCAGCATTTT

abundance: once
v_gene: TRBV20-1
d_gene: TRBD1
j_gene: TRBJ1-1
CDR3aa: CSARVRRQGEAFF
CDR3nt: TGCAGTGCTAGAGTTCGGAGACAGGGCGAAGCTTTCTTT

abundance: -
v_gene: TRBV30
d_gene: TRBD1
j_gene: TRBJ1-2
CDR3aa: CAWSDRGEGYTF
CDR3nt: TGTGCCTGGTCGGACAGGGGCGAAGGCTACACCTTC

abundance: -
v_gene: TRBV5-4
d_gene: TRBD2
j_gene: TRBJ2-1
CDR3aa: CASSSPGTSRRNEQFF
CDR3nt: TGTGCCAGCAGCTCCCCCGGGACTAGCAGGCGCAATGAGCAGTTCTTC

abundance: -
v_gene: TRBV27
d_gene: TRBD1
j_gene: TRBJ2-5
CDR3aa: CASSSMAGGLETQYF
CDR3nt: TGTGCCAGCAGTTCAATGGCAGGGGGCTTGGAGACCCAGTACTTC

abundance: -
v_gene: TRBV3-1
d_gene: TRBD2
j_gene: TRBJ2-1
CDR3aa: CASSLLGRGTFGEQFF
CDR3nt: TGTGCCAGCAGCCTCCTTGGGCGGGGGACCTTCGGTGAGCAGTTCTTC

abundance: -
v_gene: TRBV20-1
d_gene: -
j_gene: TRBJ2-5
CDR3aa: CSAKAEGDETQYF
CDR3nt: TGCAGTGCTAAGGCCGAAGGTGACGAGACCCAGTACTTC

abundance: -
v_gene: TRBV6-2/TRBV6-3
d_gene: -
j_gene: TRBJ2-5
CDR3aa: CASSFRWETQYF
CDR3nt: TGTGCCAGCAGTTTCCGCTGGGAGACCCAGTACTTC

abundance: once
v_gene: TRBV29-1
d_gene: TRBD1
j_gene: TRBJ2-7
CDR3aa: CSVGTGVMYEQYF
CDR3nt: TGCAGCGTCGGGACAGGGGTTATGTACGAGCAGTACTTC